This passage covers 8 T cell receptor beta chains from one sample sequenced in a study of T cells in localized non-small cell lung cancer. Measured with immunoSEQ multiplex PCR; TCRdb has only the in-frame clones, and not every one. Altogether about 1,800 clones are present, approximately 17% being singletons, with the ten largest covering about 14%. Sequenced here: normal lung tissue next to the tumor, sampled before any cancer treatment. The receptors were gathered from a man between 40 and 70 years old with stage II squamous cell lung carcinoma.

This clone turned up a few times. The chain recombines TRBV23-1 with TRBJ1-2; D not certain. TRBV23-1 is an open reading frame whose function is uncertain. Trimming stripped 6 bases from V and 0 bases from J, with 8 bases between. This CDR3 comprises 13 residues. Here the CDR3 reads CASSLGANYGYTF. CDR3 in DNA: TGCGCCAGCAGCCTCGGAGCTAACTATGGCTACACCTTC.

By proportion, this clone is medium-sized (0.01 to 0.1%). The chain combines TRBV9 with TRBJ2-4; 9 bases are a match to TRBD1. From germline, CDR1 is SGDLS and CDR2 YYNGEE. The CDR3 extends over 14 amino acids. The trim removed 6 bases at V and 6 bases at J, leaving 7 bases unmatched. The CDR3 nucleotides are TGTGCCAGCAACCAACAGGGGGCGGTAAACATTCAGTACTTC. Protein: CASNQQGAVNIQYF.

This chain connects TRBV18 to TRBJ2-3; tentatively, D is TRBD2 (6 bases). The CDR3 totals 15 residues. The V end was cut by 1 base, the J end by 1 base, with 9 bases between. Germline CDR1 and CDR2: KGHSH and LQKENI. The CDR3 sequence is CASSPLERGTDTQYF. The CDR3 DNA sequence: TGTGCCAGCTCACCACTGGAGCGGGGCACAGATACGCAGTATTTT.

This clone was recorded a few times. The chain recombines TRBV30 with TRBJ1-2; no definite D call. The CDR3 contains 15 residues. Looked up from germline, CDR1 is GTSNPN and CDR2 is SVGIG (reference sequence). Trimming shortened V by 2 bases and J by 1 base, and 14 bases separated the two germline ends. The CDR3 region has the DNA TGTGCCTGGAGTCCCACCCTATCGAATAACTATGGCTACACCTTC. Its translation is CAWSPTLSNNYGYTF.

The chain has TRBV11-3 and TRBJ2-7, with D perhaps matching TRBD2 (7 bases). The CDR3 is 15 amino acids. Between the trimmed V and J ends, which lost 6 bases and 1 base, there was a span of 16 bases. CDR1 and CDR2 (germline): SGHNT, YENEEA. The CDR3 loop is CASRREGGPSYEQYF. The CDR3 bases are TGTGCCAGCAGGAGGGAGGGGGGGCCGTCCTACGAGCAGTACTTC.

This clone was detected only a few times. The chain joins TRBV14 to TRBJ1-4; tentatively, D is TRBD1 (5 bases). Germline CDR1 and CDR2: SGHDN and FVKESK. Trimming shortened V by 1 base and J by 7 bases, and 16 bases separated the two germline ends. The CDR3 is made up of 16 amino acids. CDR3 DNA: TGTGCCAGCAGCCAAGCTCGGGTCTCGGGGGGTGAAAAACTGTTTTTT. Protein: CASSQARVSGGEKLFF. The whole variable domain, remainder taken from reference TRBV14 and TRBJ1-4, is EAGVTQFPSHSVIEKGQTVTLRCDPISGHDNLYWYRRVMGKEIKFLLHFVKESKQDESGMPNNRFLAERTGGTYSTLKVQPAELEDSGVYFCASSQARVSGGEKLFFGSGTQLSVL.

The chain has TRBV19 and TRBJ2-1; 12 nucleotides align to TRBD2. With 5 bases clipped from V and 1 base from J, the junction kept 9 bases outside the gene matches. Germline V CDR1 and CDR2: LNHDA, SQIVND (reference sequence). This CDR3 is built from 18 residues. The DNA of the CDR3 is TGTGCCAGTAGTCCTAGCGGGAGGGCCTATGGATCCTACAATGAGCAGTTCTTC. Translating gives CASSPSGRAYGSYNEQFF.

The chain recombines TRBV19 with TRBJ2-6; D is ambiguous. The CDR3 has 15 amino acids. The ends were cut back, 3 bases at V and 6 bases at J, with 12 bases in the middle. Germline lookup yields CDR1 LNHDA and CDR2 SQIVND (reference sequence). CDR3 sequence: CASSISGLEANVLTF. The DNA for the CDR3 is TGTGCCAGTAGTATCTCCGGTTTAGAGGCCAACGTCCTGACTTTC. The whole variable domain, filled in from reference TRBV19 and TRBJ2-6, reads DGGITQSPKYLFRKEGQNVTLSCEQNLNHDAMYWYRQDPGQGLRLIYYSQIVNDFQKGDIAEGYSVSREKKESFPLTVTSAQKNPTAFYLCASSISGLEANVLTFGAGSRLTVL.